This TCR beta chain was sequenced during a study of shared clonotypes between healthy human individuals. Study in general: Donors, aged 18 to 49, were a couple of women and three men.

Trimming cost V 6 bases and J 4 bases, with 12 bases left between them. CDR3 length: 13 residues. Germline CDR1 MDHEN, CDR2 SYDVKM. CD45RO-negative CD8 cells positively selected for CCR7 made up the naive population, which excluded terminally differentiated effector memory CD45RA+ cells. The genomic DNA of each subset was split evenly across several immunoSEQ plates. The assay was immunoSEQ multiplex PCR, and TCRdb's table has in-frame clones only and misses some. The data hold around 2.1 million clones, with about 92% observed a single time. The rearrangement uses TRBV28 and TRBJ1-2; D gene uncertain. The TCR sequence derives from a man aged 18 to 29 in good health. Some clones in this sample may be carry-over from other donors' samples. The sequencing input was naive CD8+ T cells from PBMCs. CDR3 sequence reads: CASSNGPLYGYTF. Here the CDR3 DNA reads TGTGCCAGCAGCAATGGGCCGCTCTATGGCTACACCTTC.